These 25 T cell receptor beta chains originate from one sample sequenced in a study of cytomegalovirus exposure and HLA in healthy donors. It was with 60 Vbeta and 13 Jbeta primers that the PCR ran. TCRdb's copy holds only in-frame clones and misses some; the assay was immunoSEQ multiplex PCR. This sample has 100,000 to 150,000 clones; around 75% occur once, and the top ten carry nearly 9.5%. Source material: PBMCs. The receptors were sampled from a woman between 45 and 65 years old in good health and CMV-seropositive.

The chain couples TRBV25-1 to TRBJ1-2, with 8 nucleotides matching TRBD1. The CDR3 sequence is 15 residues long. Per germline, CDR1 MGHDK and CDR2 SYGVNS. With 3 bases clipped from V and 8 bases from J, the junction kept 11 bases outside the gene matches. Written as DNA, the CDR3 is TGTGCCAGCAGTGACGGACAGGGACCGCGGTTGGGCTACACCTTC. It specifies CASSDGQGPRLGYTF.

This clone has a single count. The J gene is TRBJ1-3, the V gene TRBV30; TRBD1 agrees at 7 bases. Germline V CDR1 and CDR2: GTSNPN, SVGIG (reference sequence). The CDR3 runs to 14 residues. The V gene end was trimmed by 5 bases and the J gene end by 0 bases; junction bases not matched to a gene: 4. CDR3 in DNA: TGTGCCTGGGGGGACAGTAACTCTGGAAACACCATATATTTT. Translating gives CAWGDSNSGNTIYF.

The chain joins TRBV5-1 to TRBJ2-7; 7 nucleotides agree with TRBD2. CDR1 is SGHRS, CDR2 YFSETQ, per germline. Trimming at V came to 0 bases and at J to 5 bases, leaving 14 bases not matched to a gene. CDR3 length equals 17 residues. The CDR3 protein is CASSLAATRAGVDEQYF. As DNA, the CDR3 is TGCGCCAGCAGCTTGGCGGCCACCAGGGCGGGGGTAGACGAGCAGTACTTC.

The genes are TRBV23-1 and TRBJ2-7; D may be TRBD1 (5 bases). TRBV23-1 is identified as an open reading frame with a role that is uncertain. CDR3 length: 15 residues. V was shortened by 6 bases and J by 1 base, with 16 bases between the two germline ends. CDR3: CASRRRVRRSYEQYF. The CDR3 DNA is TGCGCCAGCAGACGCAGGGTAAGGAGATCCTACGAGCAGTACTTC.

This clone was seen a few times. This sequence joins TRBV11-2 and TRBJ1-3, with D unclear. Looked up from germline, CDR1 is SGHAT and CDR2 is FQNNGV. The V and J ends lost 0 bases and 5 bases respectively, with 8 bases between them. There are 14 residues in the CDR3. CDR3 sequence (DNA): TGTGCCAGCAGCTTAGATCTTGGCAGAAACACCATATATTTT. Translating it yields CASSLDLGRNTIYF. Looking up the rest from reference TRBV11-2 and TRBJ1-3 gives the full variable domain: EAGVAQSPRYKIIEKRQSVAFWCNPISGHATLYWYQQILGQGPKLLIQFQNNGVVDDSQLPKDRFSAERLKGVDSTLKIQPAKLEDSAVYLCASSLDLGRNTIYFGEGSWLTVV.

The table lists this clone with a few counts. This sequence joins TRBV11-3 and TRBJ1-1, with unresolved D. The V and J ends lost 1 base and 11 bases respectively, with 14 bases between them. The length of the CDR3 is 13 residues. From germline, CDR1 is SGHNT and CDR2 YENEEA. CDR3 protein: CASSLVVTKGAFF. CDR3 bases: TGTGCCAGCAGCTTAGTTGTGACTAAGGGTGCTTTCTTT.

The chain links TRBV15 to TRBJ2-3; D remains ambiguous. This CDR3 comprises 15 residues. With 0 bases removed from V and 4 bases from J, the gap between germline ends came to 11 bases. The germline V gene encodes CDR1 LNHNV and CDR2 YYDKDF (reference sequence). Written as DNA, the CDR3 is TGTGCCACCAGCAGAGATGCCGTGTCGGCAGATACGCAGTATTTT. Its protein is CATSRDAVSADTQYF.

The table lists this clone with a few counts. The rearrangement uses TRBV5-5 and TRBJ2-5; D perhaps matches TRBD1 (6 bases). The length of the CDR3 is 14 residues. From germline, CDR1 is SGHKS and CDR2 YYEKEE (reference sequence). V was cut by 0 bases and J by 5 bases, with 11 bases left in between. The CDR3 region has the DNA TGTGCCAGCAGCTTGGAACAGGGCCGGGAGACCCAGTACTTC. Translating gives CASSLEQGRETQYF.

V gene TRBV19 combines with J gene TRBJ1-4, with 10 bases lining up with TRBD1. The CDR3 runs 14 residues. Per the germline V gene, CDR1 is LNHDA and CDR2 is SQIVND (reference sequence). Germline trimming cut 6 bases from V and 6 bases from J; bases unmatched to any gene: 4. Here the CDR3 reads CASRRQGADEKLFF. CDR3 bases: TGTGCCAGTAGGCGACAGGGGGCCGATGAAAAACTGTTTTTT.

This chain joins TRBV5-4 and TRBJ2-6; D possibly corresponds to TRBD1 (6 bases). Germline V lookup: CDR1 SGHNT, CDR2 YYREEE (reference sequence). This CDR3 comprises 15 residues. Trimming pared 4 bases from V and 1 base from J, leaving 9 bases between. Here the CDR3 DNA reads TGTGCCAGCAGCCTTCAGGGGTCTGGGGCCAACGTCCTGACTTTC. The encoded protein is CASSLQGSGANVLTF.

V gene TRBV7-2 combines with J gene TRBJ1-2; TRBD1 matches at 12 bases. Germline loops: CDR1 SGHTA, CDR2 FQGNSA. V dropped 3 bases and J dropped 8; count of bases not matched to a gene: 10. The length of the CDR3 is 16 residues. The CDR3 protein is CASSFLGQGATWGYTF. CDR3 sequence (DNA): TGTGCCAGCAGCTTCCTGGGACAGGGGGCGACATGGGGCTACACCTTC.

CDR3 nucleotides: TGTGCCAGCAGCCAAGTCATTCAGGGAAACTATGGCTACACCTTC. It codes for CASSQVIQGNYGYTF. The rearrangement uses TRBV4-2 and TRBJ1-2; possible D gene TRBD1, 5 bases. The germline gives CDR1 LGHNA, CDR2 YNFKEQ. This CDR3 region has 15 residues. The V end was cut by 1 base, the J end by 2 bases, with 11 bases between.

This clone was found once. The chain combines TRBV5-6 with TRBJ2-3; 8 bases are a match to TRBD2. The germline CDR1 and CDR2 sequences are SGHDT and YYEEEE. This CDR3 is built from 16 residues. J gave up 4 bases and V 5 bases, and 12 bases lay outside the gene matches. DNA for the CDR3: TGTGCCAGCAGTCCTCGGTTAGCGGGGAGAGCAGATACGCAGTATTTT. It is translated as CASSPRLAGRADTQYF.

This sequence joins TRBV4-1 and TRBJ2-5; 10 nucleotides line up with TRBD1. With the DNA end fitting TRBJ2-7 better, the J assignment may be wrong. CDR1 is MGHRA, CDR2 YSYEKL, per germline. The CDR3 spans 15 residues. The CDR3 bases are TGCGCCAGCAGCCATATGACAGGGGGCTACTACGAGCAGTACTTC. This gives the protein CASSHMTGGYYEQYF.

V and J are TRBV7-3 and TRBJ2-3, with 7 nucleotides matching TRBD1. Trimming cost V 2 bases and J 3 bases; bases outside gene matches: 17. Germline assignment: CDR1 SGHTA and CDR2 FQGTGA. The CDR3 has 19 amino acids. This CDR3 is CASSLLSGGVSGITDTQYF. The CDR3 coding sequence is TGTGCCAGCAGCTTATTGTCAGGGGGAGTGTCGGGTATTACAGATACGCAGTATTTT.

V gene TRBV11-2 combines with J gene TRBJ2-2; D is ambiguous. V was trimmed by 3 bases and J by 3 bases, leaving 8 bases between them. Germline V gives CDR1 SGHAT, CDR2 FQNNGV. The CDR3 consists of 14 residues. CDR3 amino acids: CASSFVQDTGELFF. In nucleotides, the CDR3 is TGTGCCAGCAGCTTTGTACAAGACACCGGGGAGCTGTTTTTT.

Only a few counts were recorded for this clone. CDR3 in DNA: TGTGCCAGTAGTATGGCTTCCGGGACAGGGTGGACCAATGAGCAGTTCTTC. This encodes CASSMASGTGWTNEQFF. The chain has TRBV19 and TRBJ2-1, with 9 positions matching TRBD1. This CDR3 spans 17 amino acids. V lost 3 bases to trimming and J lost 6 bases; unmatched junction nucleotides: 12. Germline CDR1 and CDR2: LNHDA and SQIVND (reference sequence).

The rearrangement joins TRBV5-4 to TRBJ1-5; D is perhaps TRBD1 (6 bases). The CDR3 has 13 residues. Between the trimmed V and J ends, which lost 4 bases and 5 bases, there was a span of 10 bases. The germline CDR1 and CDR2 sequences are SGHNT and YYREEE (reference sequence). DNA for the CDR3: TGTGCCAGCAGCACAGAGGGGGATCAGCCCCAGCATTTT. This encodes CASSTEGDQPQHF.

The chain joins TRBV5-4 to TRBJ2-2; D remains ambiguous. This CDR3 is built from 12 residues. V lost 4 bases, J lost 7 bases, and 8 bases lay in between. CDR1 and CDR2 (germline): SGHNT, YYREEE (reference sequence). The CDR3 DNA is TGTGCCAGCAGCCCACCCGGCGGGGAGCTGTTTTTT. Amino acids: CASSPPGGELFF.

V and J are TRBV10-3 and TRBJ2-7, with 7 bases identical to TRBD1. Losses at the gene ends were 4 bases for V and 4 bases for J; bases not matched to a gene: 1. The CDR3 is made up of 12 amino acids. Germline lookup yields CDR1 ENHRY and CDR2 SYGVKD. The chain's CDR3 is CAISGDSYEQYF. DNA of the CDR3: TGTGCCATCAGTGGGGACAGTTACGAGCAGTACTTC.

Here the CDR3 reads CASSGTDPYEQYF. The DNA of the CDR3 is TGTGCCAGTTCCGGGACAGACCCCTACGAGCAGTACTTC. V is TRBV6-9 and J is TRBJ2-7; 7 bases agree with TRBD1. The CDR3 has 13 residues. In germline, CDR1 is MNHGY, CDR2 SVAAGI. J was trimmed by 2 bases and V by 9 bases; bases with no gene match: 7.

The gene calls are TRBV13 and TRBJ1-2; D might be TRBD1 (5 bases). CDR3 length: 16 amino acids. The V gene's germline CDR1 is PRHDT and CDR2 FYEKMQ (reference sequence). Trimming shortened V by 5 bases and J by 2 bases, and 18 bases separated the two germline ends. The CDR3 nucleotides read TGTGCCAGCAGCACCACCGAAGGACAACAAAACTATGGCTACACCTTC. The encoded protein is CASSTTEGQQNYGYTF.

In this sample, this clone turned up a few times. Here the CDR3 DNA reads TGCGCCAGCAGCCGCTACAGAAATGAAAAACTGTTTTTT. The encoded protein is CASSRYRNEKLFF. The V gene is TRBV4-1, the J gene TRBJ1-4; D is ambiguous. The V and J ends lost 4 bases and 5 bases respectively, with 8 bases between them. Germline loops: CDR1 MGHRA, CDR2 YSYEKL. The CDR3 consists of 13 residues.

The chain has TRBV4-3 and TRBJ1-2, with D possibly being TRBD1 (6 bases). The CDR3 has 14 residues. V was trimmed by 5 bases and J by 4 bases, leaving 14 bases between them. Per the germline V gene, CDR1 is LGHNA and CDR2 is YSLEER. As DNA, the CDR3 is TGCGCCAGCAGCTCTACCGGGGGGGCCTATGGCTACACCTTC. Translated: CASSSTGGAYGYTF.

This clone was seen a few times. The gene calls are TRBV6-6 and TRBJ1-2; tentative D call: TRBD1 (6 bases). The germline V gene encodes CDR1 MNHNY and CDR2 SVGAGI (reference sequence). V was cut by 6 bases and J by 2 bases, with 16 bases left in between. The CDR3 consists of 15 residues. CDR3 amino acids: CASREPQGKNYGYTF. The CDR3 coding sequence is TGTGCCAGCAGGGAACCACAGGGAAAGAACTATGGCTACACCTTC.